A single T cell receptor beta chain is shown here with its context. The antigen is not known. This record comes from a study of T cell responses to AZD1222 COVID-19 vaccine. Whole-study findings and limits: Repertoires were obtained only post-peak T cell response.

Trimming left V 8 bases short and J 3 bases short, with 11 bases between. The germline gives CDR1 DFQATT, CDR2 SNEGSKA (reference sequence). CDR3 length equals 11 residues. Clones were sequenced by immunoSEQ multiplex PCR, and TCRdb holds only the in-frame ones, with some missing. The data show 90,000 to 150,000 clones, with 70% to 90% seen just once and about 7.8% held by the top ten. The J gene is TRBJ2-7, the V gene TRBV20-1; the D call may be TRBD1 or TRBD2 (6 bases each). Specimen: peripheral blood, collected on day 0 of AZD1222 vaccination. The clonotype comes from an adult in good health. CDR3 in amino acids: CSYKGGYEQYF. The CDR3 DNA follows: TGCAGTTACAAGGGGGGCTACGAGCAGTACTTC.